This T cell receptor beta chain was identified during a study of PD-1 blockade in classical Hodgkin lymphoma. Exposure to brentuximab vedotin varied, and each patient had relapsed following autologous stem cell transplantation. Under best response, outcomes were complete response, partial response or progressive disease. From germline, CDR1 is SEHNR and CDR2 FQNEAQ (reference sequence). Trimming removed 5 bases at V and 5 bases at J, with 10 bases between. The CDR3 covers 12 residues. Generated by immunoSEQ multiplex PCR, the TCRdb table keeps only in-frame clones and is missing some. The sample yields about 58,000 clones, under 95% seen once.

This sequence originates from a human donor with classical Hodgkin lymphoma. This chain joins TRBV7-9 and TRBJ2-7, with D possibly TRBD2 on 6 matching bases. The sequenced sample was peripheral blood mononuclear cells (PBMCs), obtained before the second cycle of nivolumab. CDR3 protein: CASSRGSHEQYF. CDR3 coding DNA: TGTGCCAGCAGCCGGGGGTCCCACGAGCAGTACTTC.